Presented here are 32 T cell receptor beta chains from one specimen sequenced in a study of PD-L1 blockade in urothelial cancer. The table came from immunoSEQ multiplex PCR; TCRdb's copy has only in-frame clones and leaves some out. The sample has tens of thousands of clones, 84% seen once; the top ten hold about 8.9%. Here the sequenced sample was PBMCs, taken around atezolizumab (anti-PD-L1) treatment. All receptors come from a man in his 70s with urothelial cancer.

This clone was observed a few times. The chain links TRBV10-1 to TRBJ2-7; TRBD1 matches 7 bases. J was trimmed by 0 bases and V by 6 bases; bases with no gene match: 8. The germline V gene encodes CDR1 WNHNN and CDR2 SYGVQD (reference sequence). CDR3 size: 15 residues. The DNA of the CDR3 is TGCGCCAGCAGCGAATACAGGGGCAGCTCCTACGAGCAGTACTTC. It yields the protein CASSEYRGSSYEQYF.

In its sample, this clone was seen once. The chain uses TRBV2 and TRBJ2-7, with a possible D match to TRBD2 (6 bases). The V and J ends lost 8 bases and 5 bases respectively, with 16 bases between them. Germline V lookup: CDR1 SNHLY, CDR2 FYNNEI. The CDR3 covers 13 residues. CDR3 bases: TGTGCCAGCTCCCTCGGGGGTTTCGACGAGCAGTACTTC. Its translation is CASSLGGFDEQYF.

The V and J genes are TRBV5-5 and TRBJ1-3; D gene uncertain. V lost 0 bases to trimming and J lost 7 bases, with 8 bases between them. The CDR3 totals 13 residues. Germline V gene sequence: CDR1 SGHKS, CDR2 YYEKEE (reference sequence). CDR3 loop: CASSLDYSNTIYF. CDR3 DNA: TGTGCCAGCAGCTTGGACTATTCGAACACCATATATTTT.

The chain uses TRBV27 and TRBJ2-1, with 8 bases aligning to TRBD1. This CDR3 contains 14 residues. J was trimmed by 0 bases and V by 5 bases; bases with no gene match: 0. Germline CDR1 is MNHEY and CDR2 is SMNVEV (reference sequence). The CDR3 sequence: CASSQGASYNEQFF. The CDR3 bases are TGTGCCAGCAGTCAGGGGGCCTCCTACAATGAGCAGTTCTTC.

The chain employs TRBV5-5 and TRBJ2-7; D is perhaps TRBD1 (7 bases). The CDR3 has 14 amino acids. Looked up from germline, CDR1 is SGHKS and CDR2 is YYEKEE (reference sequence). V gave up 7 bases and J gave up 3 bases, with 17 bases separating them. CDR3 residues: CASGQAPGDYEQYF. CDR3 in DNA: TGTGCCAGCGGACAGGCGCCGGGGGACTACGAGCAGTACTTC. Complete variable domain (other parts from reference TRBV5-5 and TRBJ2-7): DAGVTQSPTHLIKTRGQQVTLRCSPISGHKSVSWYQQVLGQGPQFIFQYYEKEERGRGNFPDRFSARQFPNYSSELNVNALLLGDSALYLCASGQAPGDYEQYFGPGTRLTVT.

This clone was observed a handful of times. This chain links TRBV30 with TRBJ1-3, with D unresolved. The germline V and J ends were trimmed by 3 bases and 5 bases, with 11 bases remaining between them. CDR1 GTSNPN and CDR2 SVGIG come from the germline V gene (reference sequence). This CDR3 has 13 amino acids. The CDR3 spells CAWRDTGRNTIYF. CDR3 sequence (DNA): TGTGCCTGGAGAGACACCGGGAGAAACACCATATATTTT. Combining the CDR3 with reference TRBV30 and TRBJ1-3 gives the whole variable domain SQTIHQWPATLVQPVGSPLSLECTVEGTSNPNLYWYRQAAGRGLQLLFYSVGIGQISSEVPQNLSASRPQDRQFILSSKKLLLSDSGFYLCAWRDTGRNTIYFGEGSWLTVV.

The V gene is TRBV11-2, the J gene TRBJ2-5, with a tentative D call TRBD1 (5 bases). Germline CDR1 SGHAT, CDR2 FQNNGV. Between the trimmed V and J ends, which lost 4 bases and 2 bases, there was a span of 11 bases. The CDR3 extends over 14 amino acids. Here the CDR3 reads CASSSRTQQETQYF. The CDR3 DNA reads TGTGCCAGCAGCTCCAGGACACAGCAAGAGACCCAGTACTTC.

This chain links TRBV2 with TRBJ2-7; 8 bases align to TRBD2. The germline V gene has CDR1 SNHLY and CDR2 FYNNEI. This CDR3 has 15 residues. V was clipped by 5 bases and J by 2 bases; unmatched bases: 8. CDR3 sequence: CASSSGLARTYEQYF. DNA for the CDR3: TGTGCCAGCAGTAGCGGACTAGCACGAACCTACGAGCAGTACTTC. The variable domain in full, with the rest retrieved from reference TRBV2 and TRBJ2-7, is EPEVTQTPSHQVTQMGQEVILRCVPISNHLYFYWYRQILGQKVEFLVSFYNNEISEKSEIFDDQFSVERPDGSNFTLKIRSTKLEDSAMYFCASSSGLARTYEQYFGPGTRLTVT.

V usage is TRBV10-3 and J usage is TRBJ2-3; 10 positions match TRBD2. V lost 3 bases to trimming and J lost 5 bases; unmatched junction nucleotides: 17. There are 19 residues in the CDR3. Germline CDR1 reads ENHRY; CDR2 reads SYGVKD. The DNA for the CDR3 is TGTGCCATCAGTGATTGGCTAGCGGGAGACGGGAAGCAGGGAGATACGCAGTATTTT. Its protein product is CAISDWLAGDGKQGDTQYF.

The CDR3 nucleotides are TGTGCCAGCAGCGCTGTAACCAGCGGGGCCGGGGAGCTGTTTTTT. Translating it yields CASSAVTSGAGELFF. V usage is TRBV2 and J usage is TRBJ2-2; 7 bases line up with TRBD2. The germline V gene encodes CDR1 SNHLY and CDR2 FYNNEI. The CDR3 is 15 amino acids. J lost 6 bases, V lost 6 bases, and 10 bases had no gene match.

The chain combines TRBV28 with TRBJ1-5; D gene uncertain. The germline CDR1 and CDR2 sequences are MDHEN and SYDVKM. CDR3 length: 13 residues. V was clipped by 7 bases and J by 0 bases, with 7 bases between them. The CDR3 loop reads CASIRDSNQPQHF. The DNA of the CDR3 is TGTGCCAGCATTCGGGATAGCAATCAGCCCCAGCATTTT.

The rearrangement uses TRBV30 and TRBJ1-2; D gene unclear. The germline V gene encodes CDR1 GTSNPN and CDR2 SVGIG (reference sequence). The CDR3 length is 10 residues. V lost 7 bases and J 6 bases, leaving 9 bases between the germline ends. The CDR3 protein is CASGDNGYTF. The CDR3 DNA reads as TGTGCCTCCGGGGATAATGGCTACACCTTC.

This sequence joins TRBV28 and TRBJ2-3, with 7 bases lining up with TRBD1. V gave up 6 bases and J gave up 4 bases; unmatched junction bases: 4. This CDR3 region has 13 residues. Germline values: CDR1 MDHEN, CDR2 SYDVKM. The CDR3: CASRRGGADTQYF. In DNA, the CDR3 is TGTGCCAGCAGGCGAGGGGGCGCAGATACGCAGTATTTT. The full variable domain, its missing parts supplied by reference TRBV28 and TRBJ2-3, is DVKVTQSSRYLVKRTGEKVFLECVQDMDHENMFWYRQDPGLGLRLIYFSYDVKMKEKGDIPEGYSVSREKKERFSLILESASTNQTSMYLCASRRGGADTQYFGPGTRLTVL.

The chain recombines TRBV18 with TRBJ2-1, with TRBD2 identical over 9 bases. There are 17 residues in the CDR3. CDR1 is KGHSH and CDR2 is LQKENI in the germline V gene. Losses at the gene ends were 1 base for V and 2 bases for J; bases not matched to a gene: 6. The CDR3 region is CASSPRGSGGTYNEQFF. CDR3 nucleotides: TGTGCCAGCTCACCACGGGGTAGCGGGGGAACCTACAATGAGCAGTTCTTC.

This chain joins TRBV11-2 and TRBJ1-4; tentatively, D is TRBD1 (5 bases). The germline gives CDR1 SGHAT, CDR2 FQNNGV. The CDR3 is 18 residues long. Trimming removed 1 base from V and 0 bases from J, with 15 bases in between. The DNA of the CDR3 is TGTGCCAGCAGCTTAGGGTCAGGGCCCGAACCAACTAATGAAAAACTGTTTTTT. It translates to CASSLGSGPEPTNEKLFF.

This clone has only one observation. The chain recombines TRBV7-3 with TRBJ2-3; the match to TRBD2 covers 10 bases. Germline V gene sequence: CDR1 SGHTA, CDR2 FQGTGA. The CDR3 is made up of 16 amino acids. The ends lost 0 bases at V and 2 bases at J; junction bases unmatched: 2. The CDR3: CASSLTSGRDTDTQYF. Written as DNA, the CDR3 is TGTGCCAGCAGCTTAACCAGCGGGAGGGACACAGATACGCAGTATTTT.

The chain links TRBV2 to TRBJ2-1; 10 bases map to TRBD2. This CDR3 contains 14 residues. V trimming: 10 bases; J trimming: 5 bases; junction bases outside the gene matches: 8. CDR1 is SNHLY and CDR2 is FYNNEI in the germline V gene. CDR3 DNA sequence: TGTGCCACAAATAGCGGGAGGACCGACAATGAGCAGTTCTTC. Residues: CATNSGRTDNEQFF.

CDR3 sequence reads: CASSETSGYQETQYF. The CDR3 DNA reads as TGTGCCAGCAGTGAGACTAGCGGGTACCAAGAGACCCAGTACTTC. V usage is TRBV9 and J usage is TRBJ2-5, with 10 bases fitting TRBD2. This CDR3 has 15 amino acids. Germline values: CDR1 SGDLS, CDR2 YYNGEE. Unmatched junction bases numbered 4, after V lost 5 bases and J lost 0 bases.

This chain links TRBV7-8 with TRBJ2-2, with 8 bases fitting TRBD2. Per the germline V gene, CDR1 is SGHVS and CDR2 is FQNEAQ. V lost 4 bases and J lost 0; bases outside the gene matches: 1. The CDR3 is 15 residues long. The CDR3 bases are TGTGCCAGCAGCTCAGCGGGAGCGAACACCGGGGAGCTGTTTTTT. This codes for CASSSAGANTGELFF.

J is TRBJ2-7 and V is TRBV30; 8 positions agree with TRBD1. The CDR3 covers 13 residues. Germline loops: CDR1 GTSNPN, CDR2 SVGIG (reference sequence). Trimming removed 3 bases from V and 0 bases from J; junction bases left unmatched: 1. CDR3 DNA: TGTGCCTGGAGGGGACAGGACTCCTACGAGCAGTACTTC. It codes for CAWRGQDSYEQYF.

The chain employs TRBV5-1 and TRBJ2-1; 15 nucleotides agree with TRBD2. The V segment lost 3 bases and the J segment 7 bases; nucleotides outside the gene matches: 11. This CDR3 contains 18 residues. Looked up from germline, CDR1 is SGHRS and CDR2 is YFSETQ. DNA for the CDR3: TGCGCCAGCAGCTCTGTTGGACTAGCGGGAGGGCCTTTTAATGAGCAGTTCTTC. It encodes CASSSVGLAGGPFNEQFF.

The V gene is TRBV30, the J gene TRBJ2-7, with 9 nucleotides matching TRBD1. Germline assignment: CDR1 GTSNPN and CDR2 SVGIG (reference sequence). The trim removed 4 bases at V and 9 bases at J, leaving 4 bases unmatched. The CDR3 runs to 11 residues. The CDR3, as DNA: TGTGCCTGGAACAGGGGGCGAGGGCAGTACTTC. Its protein is CAWNRGRGQYF. The entire variable domain, with the rest obtained from reference TRBV30 and TRBJ2-7, is as follows: SQTIHQWPATLVQPVGSPLSLECTVEGTSNPNLYWYRQAAGRGLQLLFYSVGIGQISSEVPQNLSASRPQDRQFILSSKKLLLSDSGFYLCAWNRGRGQYFGPGTRLTVT.

This chain joins TRBV5-1 and TRBJ2-3; the match to TRBD2 covers 10 bases. The ends lost 0 bases at V and 5 bases at J; junction bases unmatched: 3. The germline V gene has CDR1 SGHRS and CDR2 YFSETQ. The CDR3 contains 15 residues. CDR3 region: CASSLAAGGVDTQYF. In DNA, the CDR3 is TGCGCCAGCAGCTTGGCAGCGGGAGGGGTAGATACGCAGTATTTT.

The chain joins TRBV7-8 to TRBJ1-1; perhaps TRBD1 as D (5 bases). The CDR3 is 15 amino acids. Germline V gives CDR1 SGHVS, CDR2 FQNEAQ. V was shortened by 1 base and J by 4 bases, with 13 bases between the two germline ends. The DNA for the CDR3 is TGTGCCAGCAGCTTAGTCATGGGGCAGGTCACTGAAGCTTTCTTT. Translating it yields CASSLVMGQVTEAFF.

The chain joins TRBV5-1 to TRBJ2-2; 15 nucleotides match TRBD2. This CDR3 comprises 18 residues. Germline CDR1 is SGHRS and CDR2 is YFSETQ. The junction had 7 bases not matched to a gene; V was cut back by 4 bases and J by 3 bases. CDR3 loop: CASSVSGLAGGHTGELFF. In nucleotides, the CDR3 is TGCGCCAGCAGCGTTTCGGGACTAGCGGGGGGACACACCGGGGAGCTGTTTTTT.

V and J are TRBV6-1 and TRBJ1-3; D is undetermined. The V end lost 2 bases, the J end lost 1 base, and 9 bases lay between the germline ends. There are 15 residues in the CDR3. Germline assignment: CDR1 MNHNS and CDR2 SASEGT. This chain's CDR3 is CASSESPGSGNTIYF. In DNA form, the CDR3 reads TGTGCCAGCAGTGAAAGTCCGGGTTCTGGAAACACCATATATTTT.

The chain employs TRBV27 and TRBJ2-2, with 9 bases identical to TRBD2. CDR3 size: 15 residues. V lost 7 bases, J lost 6 bases, and 9 bases stayed unmatched. Germline loops: CDR1 MNHEY, CDR2 SMNVEV (reference sequence). CDR3: CASTPLAGLPGELFF. For the CDR3, the DNA is TGTGCCAGCACCCCGCTAGCGGGATTACCCGGGGAGCTGTTTTTT.

The genes are TRBV5-4 and TRBJ2-5; 11 positions match TRBD2. This CDR3 region has 18 residues. Per germline, CDR1 SGHNT and CDR2 YYREEE (reference sequence). After removal of 4 bases from V and 3 bases from J, the junction contained 14 bases not matched to a gene. CDR3 region: CASSGGTSGGGPKETQYF. The DNA for the CDR3 is TGTGCCAGCAGCGGCGGGACTAGCGGCGGGGGCCCAAAAGAGACCCAGTACTTC.

The chain links TRBV7-3 to TRBJ2-5, with a tentative D call TRBD2 (5 bases). V gave up 8 bases and J gave up 2 bases, with 15 bases separating them. CDR1 and CDR2 (germline): SGHTA, FQGTGA. The CDR3 length is 14 residues. The CDR3 nucleotides read TGTGCCAGCCCTCAAAGAAGCGGACAAGAGACCCAGTACTTC. This translates into CASPQRSGQETQYF.

The genes are TRBV2 and TRBJ2-5; a possible D gene is TRBD1 (6 bases). The CDR3 spans 12 residues. V dropped 6 bases and J dropped 4 bases, with 9 bases sitting between them. The V gene's germline CDR1 is SNHLY and CDR2 FYNNEI. The CDR3 nucleotides read TGTGCCAGCAGGAAGGGGGTAGAGACCCAGTACTTC. Its protein is CASRKGVETQYF.

This sequence joins TRBV10-3 and TRBJ1-2; D is possibly TRBD1 (6 bases). CDR3 length: 13 residues. Trimming stripped 6 bases from V and 8 bases from J, with 16 bases between. The germline gives CDR1 ENHRY, CDR2 SYGVKD. This chain's CDR3 is CAISYPQGRGYTF. The DNA of the CDR3 is TGTGCCATCAGCTACCCCCAGGGGCGCGGCTACACCTTC.

The chain couples TRBV30 to TRBJ1-1; possibly TRBD1 for D (6 bases). Trimming removed 4 bases at V and 0 bases at J, with 9 bases between. Germline-derived CDR1 and CDR2 are GTSNPN and SVGIG (reference sequence). This CDR3 comprises 13 residues. The CDR3 bases are TGTGCCTGGAAGGGACATATGAACACTGAAGCTTTCTTT. It is translated as CAWKGHMNTEAFF.